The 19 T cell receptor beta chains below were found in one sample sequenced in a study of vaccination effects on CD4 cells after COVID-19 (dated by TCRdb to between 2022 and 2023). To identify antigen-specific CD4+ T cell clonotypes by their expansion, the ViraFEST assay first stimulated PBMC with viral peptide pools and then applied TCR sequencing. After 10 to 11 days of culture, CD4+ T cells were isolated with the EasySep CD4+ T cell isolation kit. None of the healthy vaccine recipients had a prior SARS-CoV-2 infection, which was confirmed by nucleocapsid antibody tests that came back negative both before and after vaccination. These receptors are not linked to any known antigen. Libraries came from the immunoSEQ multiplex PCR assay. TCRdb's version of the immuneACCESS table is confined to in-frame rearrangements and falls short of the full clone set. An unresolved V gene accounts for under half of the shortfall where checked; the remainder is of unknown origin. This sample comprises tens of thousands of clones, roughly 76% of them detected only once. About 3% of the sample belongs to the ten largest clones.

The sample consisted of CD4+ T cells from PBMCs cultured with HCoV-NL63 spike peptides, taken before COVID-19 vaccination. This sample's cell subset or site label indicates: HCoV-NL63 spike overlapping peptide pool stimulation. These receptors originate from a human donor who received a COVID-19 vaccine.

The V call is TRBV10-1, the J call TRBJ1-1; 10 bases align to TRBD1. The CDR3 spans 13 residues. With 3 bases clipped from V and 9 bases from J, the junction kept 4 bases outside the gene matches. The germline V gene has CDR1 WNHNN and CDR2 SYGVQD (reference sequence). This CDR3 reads CASSERTGGKAFF. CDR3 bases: TGCGCCAGCAGTGAACGGACAGGGGGGAAAGCTTTCTTT.

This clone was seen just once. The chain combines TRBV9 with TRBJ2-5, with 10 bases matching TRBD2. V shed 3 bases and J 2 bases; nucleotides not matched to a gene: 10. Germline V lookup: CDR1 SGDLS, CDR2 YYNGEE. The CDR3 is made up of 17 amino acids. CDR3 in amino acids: CASSAHIAGGSQETQYF. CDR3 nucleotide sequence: TGTGCCAGCAGCGCCCACATAGCGGGGGGATCACAAGAGACCCAGTACTTC.

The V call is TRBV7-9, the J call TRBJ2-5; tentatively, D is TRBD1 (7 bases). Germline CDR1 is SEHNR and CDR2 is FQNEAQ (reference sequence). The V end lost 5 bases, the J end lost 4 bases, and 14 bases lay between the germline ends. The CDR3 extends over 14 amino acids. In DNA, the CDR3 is TGTGCCAGCAGCCAAATGCGGGACAGAGAGACCCAGTACTTC. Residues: CASSQMRDRETQYF.

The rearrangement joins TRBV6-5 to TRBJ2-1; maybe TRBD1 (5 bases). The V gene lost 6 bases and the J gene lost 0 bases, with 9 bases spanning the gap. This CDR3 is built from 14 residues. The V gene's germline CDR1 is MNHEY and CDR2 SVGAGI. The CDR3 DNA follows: TGTGCCAGCAGAGACAGAAGCTCCTACAATGAGCAGTTCTTC. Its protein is CASRDRSSYNEQFF.

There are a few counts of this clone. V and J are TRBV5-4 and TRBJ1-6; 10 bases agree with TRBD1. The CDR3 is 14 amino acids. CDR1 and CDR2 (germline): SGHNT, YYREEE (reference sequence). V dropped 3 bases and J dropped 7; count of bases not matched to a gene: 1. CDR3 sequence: CASSSDRGNSPLHF. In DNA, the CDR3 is TGTGCCAGCAGCTCGGACAGGGGGAATTCACCCCTCCACTTT.

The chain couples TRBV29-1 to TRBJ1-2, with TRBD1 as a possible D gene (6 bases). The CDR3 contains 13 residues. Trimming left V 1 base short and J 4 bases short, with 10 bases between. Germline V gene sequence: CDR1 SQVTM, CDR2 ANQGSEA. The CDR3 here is CSVEGGLGYGYTF. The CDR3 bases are TGCAGCGTTGAAGGGGGGCTCGGCTATGGCTACACCTTC. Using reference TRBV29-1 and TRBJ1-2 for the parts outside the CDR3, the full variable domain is SAVISQKPSRDICQRGTSLTIQCQVDSQVTMMFWYRQQPGQSLTLIATANQGSEATYESGFVIDKFPISRPNLTFSTLTVSNMSPEDSSIYLCSVEGGLGYGYTFGSGTRLTVV.

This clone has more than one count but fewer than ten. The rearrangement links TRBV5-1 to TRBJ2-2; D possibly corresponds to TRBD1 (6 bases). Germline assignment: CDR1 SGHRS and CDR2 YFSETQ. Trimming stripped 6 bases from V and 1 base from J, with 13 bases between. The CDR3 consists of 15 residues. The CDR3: CASTKDRQNTGELFF. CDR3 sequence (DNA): TGCGCCAGCACCAAGGACAGACAGAACACCGGGGAGCTGTTTTTT.

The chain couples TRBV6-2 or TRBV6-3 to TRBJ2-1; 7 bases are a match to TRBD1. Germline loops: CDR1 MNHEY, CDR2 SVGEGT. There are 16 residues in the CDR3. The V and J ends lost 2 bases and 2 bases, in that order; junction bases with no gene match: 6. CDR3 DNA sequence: TGTGCCAGCAGTTACAATCGGGACAGACCCTACAATGAGCAGTTCTTC. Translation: CASSYNRDRPYNEQFF.

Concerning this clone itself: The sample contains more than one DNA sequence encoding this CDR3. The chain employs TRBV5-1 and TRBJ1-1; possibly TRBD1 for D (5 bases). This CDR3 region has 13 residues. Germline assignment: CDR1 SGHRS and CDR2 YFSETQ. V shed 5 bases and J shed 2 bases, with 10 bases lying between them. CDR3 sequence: CASRRDGNTEAFF. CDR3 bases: TGCGCCAGCAGACGGGACGGCAACACTGAAGCTTTCTTT.

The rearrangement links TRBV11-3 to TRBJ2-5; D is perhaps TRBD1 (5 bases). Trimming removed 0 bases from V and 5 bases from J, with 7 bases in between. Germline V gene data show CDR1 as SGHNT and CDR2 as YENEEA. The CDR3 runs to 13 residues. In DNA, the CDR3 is TGTGCCAGCAGCTTAGACCAGGGTGAGACCCAGTACTTC. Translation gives CASSLDQGETQYF.

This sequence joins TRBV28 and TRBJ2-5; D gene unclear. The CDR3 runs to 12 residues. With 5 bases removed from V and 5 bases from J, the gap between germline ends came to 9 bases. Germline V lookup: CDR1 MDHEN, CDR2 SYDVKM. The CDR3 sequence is CASSPSWETQYF. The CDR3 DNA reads TGTGCCAGCAGTCCTAGTTGGGAGACCCAGTACTTC.

The CDR3 nucleotides read TGTGCCATTTTGGACAGGAACACAGATACGCAGTATTTT. Its protein is CAILDRNTDTQYF. V and J are TRBV10-3 and TRBJ2-3, with 7 bases lining up with TRBD1. Unmatched junction bases numbered 5, after V lost 9 bases and J lost 2 bases. The germline gives CDR1 ENHRY, CDR2 SYGVKD. The length of the CDR3 is 13 residues.

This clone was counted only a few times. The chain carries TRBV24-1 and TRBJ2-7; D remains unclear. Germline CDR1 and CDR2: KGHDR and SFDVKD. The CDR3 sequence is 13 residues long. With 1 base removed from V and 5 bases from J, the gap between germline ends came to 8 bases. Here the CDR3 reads CATSDFPVNEQYV. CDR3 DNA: TGTGCCACCAGTGATTTTCCGGTCAACGAGCAGTACGTC.

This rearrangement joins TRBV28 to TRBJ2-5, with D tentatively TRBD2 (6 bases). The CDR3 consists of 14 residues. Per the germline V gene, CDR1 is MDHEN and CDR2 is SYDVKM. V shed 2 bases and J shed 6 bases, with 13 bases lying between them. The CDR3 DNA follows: TGTGCCAGCAGTTTAACGCGGGGCGGAAAGACCCAGTACTTC. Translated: CASSLTRGGKTQYF.

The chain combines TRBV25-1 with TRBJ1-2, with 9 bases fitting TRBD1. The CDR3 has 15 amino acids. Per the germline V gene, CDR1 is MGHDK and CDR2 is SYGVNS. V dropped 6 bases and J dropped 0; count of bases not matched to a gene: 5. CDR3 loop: CASRPDRGTNYGYTF. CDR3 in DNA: TGTGCCAGCAGGCCTGACAGGGGGACTAACTATGGCTACACCTTC.

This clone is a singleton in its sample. DNA of the CDR3: TGTGCCACCAGTGCCCACTCGGGTAACTACGAGCAGTACGTC. Its protein product is CATSAHSGNYEQYV. The chain joins TRBV24-1 to TRBJ2-7, with unresolved D. V lost 5 bases to trimming and J lost 3 bases, with 13 bases between them. Per the germline V gene, CDR1 is KGHDR and CDR2 is SFDVKD. This CDR3 region has 14 residues.

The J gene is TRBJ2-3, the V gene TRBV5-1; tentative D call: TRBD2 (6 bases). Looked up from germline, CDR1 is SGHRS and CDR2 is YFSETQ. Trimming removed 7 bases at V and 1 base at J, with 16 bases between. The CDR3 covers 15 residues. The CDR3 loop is CASSGVSLGTDTQYF. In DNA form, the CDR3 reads TGCGCCAGCTCGGGGGTTTCACTAGGCACAGATACGCAGTATTTT.

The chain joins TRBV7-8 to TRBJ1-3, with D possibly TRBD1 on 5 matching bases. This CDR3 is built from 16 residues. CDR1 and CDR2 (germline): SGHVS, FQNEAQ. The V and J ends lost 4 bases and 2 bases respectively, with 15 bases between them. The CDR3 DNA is TGTGCCAGCAGCTCGAGGGGCGGGACGGCTGGAAACACCATATATTTT. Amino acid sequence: CASSSRGGTAGNTIYF.

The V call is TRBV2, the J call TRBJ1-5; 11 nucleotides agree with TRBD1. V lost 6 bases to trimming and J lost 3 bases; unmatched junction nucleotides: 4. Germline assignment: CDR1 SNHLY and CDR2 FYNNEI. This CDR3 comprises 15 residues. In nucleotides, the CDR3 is TGTGCCAGCAGCGGGACAGGGGGGATCAATCAGCCCCAGCATTTT. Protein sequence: CASSGTGGINQPQHF.